Listed here are 20 T cell receptor beta chains from one sample, sequenced in a study of control samples from healthy donors and cancer patients (dated by TCRdb to the early 2020s). The library was obtained by the immunoSEQ multiplex PCR assay. As stored in TCRdb, this immuneACCESS dataset retains in-frame rearrangements with V and J assigned. A fraction of the clones does not appear; measured against another copy, unresolved V genes explain less than half of the discrepancy, and the remainder lacks a known reason. The sample table shows 150,000 to 200,000 clones, and roughly 89% are seen once. Approximately 1.5% of the sample is in the top ten clones. The sample was blood. The receptor source for this set is a woman between 45 and 65 years old in good health.

In this sample, this clone turned up a few times. CDR3 nucleotide sequence: TGTGCCAGCAGCTTAGTAGGTTTCAGAGATACGCAGTATTTT. This translates into CASSLVGFRDTQYF. V gene TRBV11-2 combines with J gene TRBJ2-3; the D is unclear. The V gene lost 1 base and the J gene lost 5 bases, with 10 bases spanning the gap. Germline assignment: CDR1 SGHAT and CDR2 FQNNGV. The CDR3 extends over 14 amino acids. Based on the CDR3 plus reference TRBV11-2 and TRBJ2-3, the full variable domain is EAGVAQSPRYKIIEKRQSVAFWCNPISGHATLYWYQQILGQGPKLLIQFQNNGVVDDSQLPKDRFSAERLKGVDSTLKIQPAKLEDSAVYLCASSLVGFRDTQYFGPGTRLTVL.

This chain joins TRBV7-3 and TRBJ2-1, with 11 nucleotides matching TRBD1. The CDR3 totals 13 residues. Per the germline V gene, CDR1 is SGHTA and CDR2 is FQGTGA. V shed 4 bases and J 9 bases; nucleotides not matched to a gene: 2. CDR3 amino acids: CASSSGTGGEQFF. In DNA, the CDR3 is TGTGCCAGCAGCTCTGGGACAGGGGGTGAGCAGTTCTTC.

The V call is TRBV7-2, the J call TRBJ1-1; 10 positions agree with TRBD1. The CDR3 covers 13 residues. The V segment lost 5 bases and the J segment 10 bases; nucleotides outside the gene matches: 7. The germline V gene has CDR1 SGHTA and CDR2 FQGNSA. The CDR3 loop is CASSPTGGLSAFF. In DNA, the CDR3 is TGTGCCAGCAGCCCGACAGGGGGCTTGTCAGCTTTCTTT. The full variable domain, completed using reference TRBV7-2 and TRBJ1-1, is GAGVSQSPSNKVTEKGKDVELRCDPISGHTALYWYRQSLGQGLEFLIYFQGNSAPDKSGLPSDRFSAERTGGSVSTLTIQRTQQEDSAVYLCASSPTGGLSAFFGQGTRLTVV.

To note about this clone: Other nucleotide sequences in the sample specify the same CDR3. The rearrangement uses TRBV4-2 and TRBJ1-5; D is undetermined. The CDR3 contains 15 residues. Per the germline V gene, CDR1 is LGHNA and CDR2 is YNFKEQ. V gave up 0 bases and J gave up 1 base, with 7 bases separating them. The CDR3: CASSQDRGSNQPQHF. CDR3 nucleotides: TGTGCCAGCAGCCAAGATCGTGGCAGCAATCAGCCCCAGCATTTT.

The rearrangement joins TRBV30 to TRBJ1-5; no firm D call. This CDR3 has 15 residues. From germline, CDR1 is GTSNPN and CDR2 SVGIG (reference sequence). V was trimmed by 3 bases and J by 0 bases, leaving 12 bases between them. This chain's CDR3 is CAWRTNTHSNQPQHF. The CDR3 nucleotides are TGTGCCTGGAGAACGAACACCCATAGCAATCAGCCCCAGCATTTT.

V gene TRBV7-9 combines with J gene TRBJ1-1, with 8 bases lining up with TRBD1. The CDR3 is made up of 15 amino acids. Trimming cost V 0 bases and J 1 base; bases outside gene matches: 1. Germline V lookup: CDR1 SEHNR, CDR2 FQNEAQ (reference sequence). Here the CDR3 reads CASSLAGTGNTEAFF. CDR3 DNA sequence: TGTGCCAGCAGCTTAGCCGGGACAGGGAACACTGAAGCTTTCTTT. The full variable domain, with the rest looked up from reference TRBV7-9 and TRBJ1-1, is DTGVSQNPRHKITKRGQNVTFRCDPISEHNRLYWYRQTLGQGPEFLTYFQNEAQLEKSRLLSDRFSAERPKGSFSTLEIQRTEQGDSAMYLCASSLAGTGNTEAFFGQGTRLTVV.

The CDR3 sequence: CASSVGTSGYGGELFF. CDR3 nucleotide sequence: TGTGCCAGCAGCGTGGGGACTAGCGGGTACGGCGGGGAGCTGTTTTTT. The chain carries TRBV9 and TRBJ2-2; 12 bases match TRBD2. CDR3 size: 16 residues. CDR1 SGDLS and CDR2 YYNGEE come from the germline V gene. The V segment lost 2 bases and the J segment 7 bases; nucleotides outside the gene matches: 6.

The rearrangement joins TRBV5-1 to TRBJ1-6, with D hard to call. CDR1 SGHRS and CDR2 YFSETQ come from the germline V gene. The CDR3 has 18 residues. The germline V and J ends were trimmed by 2 bases and 0 bases, with 15 bases remaining between them. DNA of the CDR3: TGCGCCAGCAGCTTCTCCTACACCGTCAGCTCCTATAATTCACCCCTCCACTTT. It codes for CASSFSYTVSSYNSPLHF.

This sequence joins TRBV7-2 and TRBJ1-1; the match to TRBD1 covers 8 bases. Trimming took 0 bases from V and 8 from J; bases not matched to a gene: 5. CDR3 length: 14 residues. Germline V gene data show CDR1 as SGHTA and CDR2 as FQGNSA. In DNA, the CDR3 is TGTGCCAGCAGCTTAGCGGGGACAGGCAGAGAAGCTTTCTTT. This translates into CASSLAGTGREAFF.

V gene TRBV11-2 combines with J gene TRBJ1-2; no definite D call. CDR3 length equals 13 residues. Trimming shortened V by 2 bases and J by 8 bases, and 12 bases separated the two germline ends. The germline CDR1 and CDR2 sequences are SGHAT and FQNNGV. For the CDR3, the DNA is TGTGCCAGCAGCTTATTACGGGGAAGCGGCTACACCTTC. Protein: CASSLLRGSGYTF.

The rearrangement joins TRBV2 to TRBJ1-5, with D perhaps matching TRBD1 (5 bases). CDR1 and CDR2 from the germline V gene are SNHLY and FYNNEI. V gave up 10 bases and J gave up 0 bases, with 16 bases separating them. The CDR3 contains 15 residues. CDR3 sequence: CATSVGRVSNQPQHF. CDR3 DNA sequence: TGTGCCACCTCGGTGGGCAGGGTTAGCAATCAGCCCCAGCATTTT.

The chain joins TRBV6-5 to TRBJ1-2; 7 bases match TRBD1. The ends lost 4 bases at V and 7 bases at J; junction bases unmatched: 3. The CDR3 is 12 amino acids. Germline-derived CDR1 and CDR2 are MNHEY and SVGAGI. In DNA, the CDR3 is TGTGCCAGCAGTTCGGCAGGGGGTGGCTACACCTTC. This gives the protein CASSSAGGGYTF.

This rearrangement joins TRBV6-5 to TRBJ1-2; D uncertain. V shed 6 bases and J shed 9 bases, with 14 bases lying between them. CDR1 is MNHEY, CDR2 SVGAGI, per germline. The CDR3 has 12 residues. The CDR3 is CASSQEWNRYTF. CDR3 nucleotides: TGTGCCAGCAGCCAGGAGTGGAACCGCTACACCTTC.

The chain links TRBV4-3 to TRBJ2-2; D unclear. V lost 1 base and J lost 1, with 4 bases in between. Germline assignment: CDR1 LGHNA and CDR2 YSLEER. This CDR3 is built from 14 residues. This CDR3 reads CASSQVQNTGELFF. CDR3 sequence (DNA): TGCGCCAGCAGCCAAGTCCAGAACACCGGGGAGCTGTTTTTT.

The chain uses TRBV5-4 and TRBJ2-4; a weak D match, TRBD1 (5 bases). This CDR3 region has 13 residues. Germline V gives CDR1 SGHNT, CDR2 YYREEE (reference sequence). V gave up 3 bases and J gave up 5 bases, with 9 bases separating them. Here the CDR3 reads CASSSQTENIQYF. The CDR3 coding sequence is TGTGCCAGCAGCTCTCAGACAGAAAACATTCAGTACTTC.

V usage is TRBV4-3 and J usage is TRBJ1-2, with D hard to call. V was clipped by 5 bases and J by 1 base, with 8 bases between them. Germline CDR1 reads LGHNA; CDR2 reads YSLEER. CDR3 length: 13 amino acids. This CDR3 is CASSEQINYGYTF. CDR3 sequence (DNA): TGCGCCAGCAGCGAACAGATTAACTATGGCTACACCTTC.

This sequence joins TRBV13 and TRBJ2-1, with 13 bases lining up with TRBD2. Germline loops: CDR1 PRHDT, CDR2 FYEKMQ (reference sequence). After removal of 5 bases from V and 7 bases from J, the junction contained 8 bases not matched to a gene. CDR3 size: 16 residues. The CDR3 DNA is TGTGCCAGCAGCCTCCCGGGACTAGCGGGACGGAATGAGCAGTTCTTC. The encoded protein is CASSLPGLAGRNEQFF. The whole variable domain, filled in from reference TRBV13 and TRBJ2-1, reads AAGVIQSPRHLIKEKRETATLKCYPIPRHDTVYWYQQGPGQDPQFLISFYEKMQSDKGSIPDRFSAQQFSDYHSELNMSSLELGDSALYFCASSLPGLAGRNEQFFGPGTRLTVL.

This clone has just a few counts. The gene calls are TRBV9 and TRBJ2-5, with 7 bases that match TRBD1. V trimming: 1 base; J trimming: 4 bases; junction bases outside the gene matches: 4. The germline V gene encodes CDR1 SGDLS and CDR2 YYNGEE. CDR3 size: 14 residues. The CDR3 nucleotides read TGTGCCAGCAGCGTAACAGGGGTGGGAGAGACCCAGTACTTC. It codes for CASSVTGVGETQYF. Full variable domain (outside the CDR3, taken from reference TRBV9 and TRBJ2-5): DSGVTQTPKHLITATGQRVTLRCSPRSGDLSVYWYQQSLDQGLQFLIQYYNGEERAKGNILERFSAQQFPDLHSELNLSSLELGDSALYFCASSVTGVGETQYFGPGTRLLVL.

This chain connects TRBV18 to TRBJ1-2; D remains unclear. This CDR3 is 16 amino acids long. V lost 2 bases and J lost 8, with 21 bases in between. CDR1 and CDR2 from the germline V gene are KGHSH and LQKENI. The CDR3 region has the DNA TGTGCCAGCTCACCAAGGTCGTCGGCCGGGCTCGGGGGCTACACCTTC. It translates to CASSPRSSAGLGGYTF.

The chain has TRBV18 and TRBJ1-2; 7 bases align to TRBD1. The junction had 17 bases not matched to a gene; V was cut back by 3 bases and J by 7 bases. Germline V gives CDR1 KGHSH, CDR2 LQKENI. This CDR3 comprises 17 residues. The CDR3 reads CASSPNAQGIGGAGYTF. In DNA form, the CDR3 reads TGTGCCAGCTCACCTAACGCACAGGGGATCGGGGGTGCTGGCTACACCTTC.